These 8 T cell receptor beta chains originate from one sample sequenced in a study of blood T cell repertoires in COVID-19. Generated by immunoSEQ multiplex PCR, the TCRdb table keeps only in-frame clones and is missing some. The sample yields hundreds of thousands of clones, 87% seen once. The sample was PBMCs or T cells enriched from blood (not recorded which). These receptors all stem from a woman between 45 and 60 years old who had recovered from COVID-19.

V and J are TRBV28 and TRBJ1-5, with D possibly being TRBD1 (5 bases). This CDR3 region has 15 residues. Germline V gene lookup returns CDR1 MDHEN and CDR2 SYDVKM. Deletions cut 2 bases from V and 6 bases from J, with 14 bases between. The CDR3 protein is CASSLETPGAQPQHF. As DNA, the CDR3 is TGTGCCAGCAGTTTAGAAACGCCTGGGGCTCAGCCCCAGCATTTT.

This clone was seen a single time. Distinct nucleotide sequences in the sample also encode this CDR3. The chain joins TRBV18 to TRBJ1-5, with D perhaps TRBD1 (5 bases). The CDR3 runs 16 residues. In germline, CDR1 is KGHSH, CDR2 LQKENI. V lost 3 bases to trimming and J lost 4 bases, with 16 bases between them. The CDR3 reads CASSPPPGGWNQPQHF. For the CDR3, the DNA is TGTGCCAGCTCACCTCCCCCGGGGGGTTGGAATCAGCCCCAGCATTTT.

The genes are TRBV7-3 and TRBJ2-3; no firm D call. The CDR3 consists of 15 residues. Germline-derived CDR1 and CDR2 are SGHTA and FQGTGA. Trimming shortened V by 3 bases and J by 4 bases, and 14 bases separated the two germline ends. The CDR3 nucleotides read TGTGCCAGCAGCTTCCCTCCAGGCACGGCAGATACGCAGTATTTT. Its translation: CASSFPPGTADTQYF.

CDR3 bases: TGTGCCAGCAGCTTAGTTCTAGCGGGGGGCGTCCAAGAGACCCAGTACTTC. Translated, it gives CASSLVLAGGVQETQYF. V and J are TRBV7-9 and TRBJ2-5; TRBD2 agrees at 11 bases. Germline V CDR1 and CDR2: SEHNR, FQNEAQ (reference sequence). Trimming removed 1 base from V and 1 base from J; junction bases left unmatched: 5. CDR3 length: 17 amino acids.

This chain joins TRBV10-3 and TRBJ2-3; 11 bases agree with TRBD2. The J segment lost 4 bases and the V segment lost 10 bases, leaving 13 bases of the junction unmatched. There are 16 residues in the CDR3. In germline, CDR1 is ENHRY, CDR2 SYGVKD. The CDR3 spells CATNPATSGGPDTQYF. CDR3 DNA sequence: TGTGCCACCAACCCTGCAACTAGCGGGGGACCAGATACGCAGTATTTT.

Many counts were recorded for this clone. The CDR3 spells CASSRELVPNSYNEQFF. CDR3 nucleotide sequence: TGTGCCAGCAGTCGCGAGCTTGTCCCCAACTCCTACAATGAGCAGTTCTTC. This chain links TRBV6-6 with TRBJ2-1; no reliable D call. Trimming removed 5 bases from V and 0 bases from J, with 17 bases in between. The length of the CDR3 is 17 residues. Per the germline V gene, CDR1 is MNHNY and CDR2 is SVGAGI (reference sequence).

The chain employs TRBV7-9 and TRBJ2-7; 9 bases line up with TRBD1. Germline values: CDR1 SEHNR, CDR2 FQNEAQ (reference sequence). The CDR3 contains 16 residues. Losses at the gene ends were 0 bases for V and 2 bases for J; bases not matched to a gene: 5. The chain's CDR3 is CASSLARQGGPYEQYF. The CDR3 DNA is TGTGCCAGCAGCTTAGCTCGACAGGGGGGGCCCTACGAGCAGTACTTC.

The rearrangement links TRBV7-6 to TRBJ2-7; weak D call: TRBD1 (5 bases). Per the germline V gene, CDR1 is SGHVS and CDR2 is FNYEAQ. Trimming took 5 bases from V and 6 from J, leaving 14 bases between them. The CDR3 is 13 amino acids. CDR3 nucleotides: TGTGCCAGCAGCAGAAACCAGGGTAGCGAGCAGTACTTC. Protein product: CASSRNQGSEQYF.